This T cell receptor beta chain was profiled in a study of cytomegalovirus exposure and HLA in healthy donors (dated by TCRdb to about 2017). As for the study more broadly: According to a later analysis, the roughly 120 validation repertoires were produced on the same platform as the roughly 600 repertoires of the first cohort. The study was designed to test whether signatures of past pathogen exposure could be identified by cataloging public T cell receptors. To predict cytomegalovirus infection status, the study brought together high-throughput TCR immunosequencing, statistical association of individual TCRs with disease status, and machine learning. In addition to the first cohort of hundreds of subjects, a separate validation cohort of 120 different subjects was used. The investigation overall reported the following: It was suggested by the authors that the approach could potentially be generalized to other disease states and immunological phenotypes. Subsequent analysis determined that TCRs grouped into clusters in the first cohort also showed a tendency toward co-occurrence across the 120 or so validation repertoires, and 90% to 95% of cluster scores exceeded 0. A few of the identified cytomegalovirus-associated TCR beta chains were confirmed in vitro to be specific for cytomegalovirus antigens. The study gave a list of 150 to 200 TCR beta chains associated with cytomegalovirus. The classifier was reported to diagnose cytomegalovirus status with high specificity and sensitivity in both the original cohort and the validation cohort. Most TCR sequences were observed very rarely across donors, whereas some public TCRs were present in many individuals. The validation cohort had no HLA typing available for a later analysis, so co-occurrence within that cohort was assessed over all 120 or so repertoires.

The library came from the immunoSEQ multiplex PCR assay. In the authors' own workflow: A statistical classification framework was developed to diagnose cytomegalovirus status using the catalog of TCR beta chain sequences. The source is immuneACCESS, and TCRdb retained only in-frame sequences with V and J called. Part of the clones is not carried over; for the studies checked, unresolved V genes explain less than half of this, and the remainder is unexplained. That table supplies the V and J calls and clone size; D and trimming were determined from the DNA. The sample table shows about 400,000 clones, and roughly 85% are seen once. Roughly 0.75% of the sample lies in the top ten. The donors belonged to the validation cohort of approximately 130 subjects, which was separate from the approximately 700-subject first cohort. Worth noting for this clone: Its specific antigen is unknown. No base quality values were provided; no much bigger clone lies one nucleotide off.

Relative to germline, V is missing 8 bases and J is missing 6 bases, with 8 bases of the junction outside any gene match. CDR1 MDHEN and CDR2 SYDVKM were looked up in the germline V gene. Taken from cysteine to phenylalanine, the CDR3 has 15 residues. The retained sequence is limited to the CDR3, 45 bases, with the frame set at the first base. The clonotype comes from a woman between 18 and 29 years old in good health and CMV-seronegative. The chain couples TRBV28 to TRBJ1-5; 12 of the junction bases match TRBD1. Sequences were obtained from PBMCs. Here the CDR3 is given as CASPPGTGGIQPQHF. In nucleotide form, the sequence is TGTGCCAGCCCCCCCGGGACAGGGGGCATTCAGCCCCAGCATTTT.